This TCR beta chain was sequenced in a study of control samples from healthy donors and cancer patients. There are 17 residues in the CDR3. The V segment lost 0 bases and the J segment 1 base; nucleotides outside the gene matches: 7. The V gene's germline CDR1 is ENHRY and CDR2 SYGVKD. Sequenced by immunoSEQ multiplex PCR; TCRdb stores in-frame clones only, minus some. The top ten hold around a tenth of the sample, which has roughly 81,000 clones, around 83% seen once. Sequences were obtained from PBMCs. The chain employs TRBV10-3 and TRBJ2-5; 8 bases are a match to TRBD1. The TCR was taken from a man between 60 and 70 years old with head and neck cancer. CDR3: CAISESGDRYTQETQYF. Written as DNA, the CDR3 is TGTGCCATCAGTGAGTCTGGGGACAGGTACACCCAAGAGACCCAGTACTTC.